A single sample is the source of the 29 T cell receptor beta chains below, sequenced in a study of T-cell memory formation after mild COVID-19. TCRdb analysed the 5' RACE reads with MiXCR anew, one entry per CDR3 protein. The sample shows some 320,000 distinct CDR3 sequences, approximately 16% of them seen only once. Specimen: PBMCs or a T cell subset sorted from them (not recorded which). Receptor source: a man aged 18 to 29 who had mild COVID-19 (a few samples of this study predate the infection). Cell type and time point are not known.

The rearrangement links TRBV12-3 or TRBV12-4 to TRBJ1-6; no firm D call. Deletions cut 3 bases from V and 10 bases from J, with 10 bases between. The CDR3 covers 13 residues. CDR3 sequence reads: CASSFGVWSPLHF. In nucleotides, the CDR3 is TGTGCCAGCAGTTTTGGGGTTTGGTCACCCCTCCACTTT.

In nucleotides, the CDR3 is TGTGCCAGCAGTGAAGTGCGGGGGGGCCAAGCCGGGGAGCTGTTTTTT. Its protein product is CASSEVRGGQAGELFF. This chain uses TRBV6-4 with TRBJ2-2; TRBD2 agrees at 9 bases. The length of the CDR3 is 16 residues. With 3 bases clipped from V and 6 bases from J, the junction kept 8 bases outside the gene matches. The germline V gene has CDR1 MRHNA and CDR2 SNTAGT.

This chain connects TRBV29-1 to TRBJ2-7, with 8 bases matching TRBD1. This CDR3 is built from 13 residues. Trimming took 5 bases from V and 3 from J; bases not matched to a gene: 6. Germline loops: CDR1 SQVTM, CDR2 ANQGSEA. CDR3 nucleotides: TGCAGCGTTTCAGGACAGGGAGGCTACGAGCAGTACTTC. Translating gives CSVSGQGGYEQYF.

The sample holds many counts of this clonotype. The chain's CDR3 is CASSDGQNNQPQHF. The CDR3 nucleotides read TGTGCCAGCAGTGACGGACAGAACAATCAGCCCCAGCATTTT. This rearrangement joins TRBV25-1 to TRBJ1-5, with D possibly being TRBD1 (6 bases). The CDR3 sequence is 14 residues long. Trimming pared 3 bases from V and 3 bases from J, leaving 9 bases between. Germline V gene data show CDR1 as MGHDK and CDR2 as SYGVNS. Looking up the rest from reference TRBV25-1 and TRBJ1-5 gives the full variable domain: EADIYQTPRYLVIGTGKKITLECSQTMGHDKMYWYQQDPGMELHLIHYSYGVNSTEKGDLSSESTVSRIRTEHFPLTLESARPSHTSQYLCASSDGQNNQPQHFGDGTRLSIL.

This clonotype came up a few times. This chain links TRBV24-1 with TRBJ2-1; D is ambiguous. Germline CDR1 and CDR2: KGHDR and SFDVKD. The ends were cut back, 3 bases at V and 7 bases at J, with 18 bases in the middle. The CDR3 has 16 residues. CDR3 in amino acids: CATSDPPLPMGNEQFF. CDR3 bases: TGTGCCACCAGTGATCCTCCCCTGCCGATGGGGAATGAGCAGTTCTTC.

The V call is TRBV6-5, the J call TRBJ2-7; tentatively, D is TRBD1 (5 bases). V dropped 10 bases and J dropped 6 bases, with 19 bases sitting between them. The CDR3 has 13 amino acids. The germline V gene encodes CDR1 MNHEY and CDR2 SVGAGI. The CDR3 DNA reads TGTGCCACCAAACACTCCCAGGGTCCCGAGCAGTACGTC. Its translation: CATKHSQGPEQYV.

This chain joins TRBV7-2 and TRBJ2-1; 8 bases agree with TRBD2. The CDR3 sequence is 16 residues long. Germline assignment: CDR1 SGHTA and CDR2 FQGNSA. The J segment lost 6 bases and the V segment lost 3 bases, leaving 10 bases of the junction unmatched. DNA of the CDR3: TGTGCCAGCAGCTTCGGGACGGGGGGGGCTGGCAATGAGCAGTTCTTC. The encoded protein is CASSFGTGGAGNEQFF.

The rearrangement uses TRBV4-3 and TRBJ2-7; no clear D. Germline V gives CDR1 LGHNA, CDR2 YSLEER. Trimming shortened V by 1 base and J by 1 base, and 8 bases separated the two germline ends. The CDR3 has 14 residues. The DNA of the CDR3 is TGCGCCAGCAGCCAAGGCATTGATTCCTACGAGCAGTACTTC. Translating gives CASSQGIDSYEQYF.

This clonotype was counted only a few times. The V gene is TRBV5-1, the J gene TRBJ2-1; 8 nucleotides line up with TRBD1. Per germline, CDR1 SGHRS and CDR2 YFSETQ. With 4 bases clipped from V and 5 bases from J, the junction kept 5 bases outside the gene matches. CDR3 length: 14 amino acids. CDR3 sequence reads: CASSLGQVDNEQFF. In nucleotides, the CDR3 is TGCGCCAGCAGCCTGGGACAGGTAGACAATGAGCAGTTCTTC.

The J gene is TRBJ2-2, the V gene TRBV12-3 or TRBV12-4; unclear D gene. The CDR3 runs to 14 residues. The V end lost 7 bases, the J end lost 4 bases, and 13 bases lay between the germline ends. The CDR3 region is CASTTGPRTGELFF. The CDR3 region has the DNA TGTGCCAGCACCACCGGGCCGCGCACCGGGGAGCTGTTTTTT.

This chain uses TRBV18 with TRBJ1-2, with TRBD1 matching 9 bases. Trimming took 3 bases from V and 4 from J; bases not matched to a gene: 6. This CDR3 is 15 amino acids long. Germline V lookup: CDR1 KGHSH, CDR2 LQKENI. In DNA form, the CDR3 reads TGTGCCAGCTCACCCCCGGGACAGGGAGTCTATGGCTACACCTTC. Amino acids: CASSPPGQGVYGYTF.

This clonotype was detected a few times. The rearrangement uses TRBV20-1 and TRBJ2-2; perhaps D is TRBD1 or TRBD2 (5 bases each). Trimming cost V 4 bases and J 0 bases, with 9 bases left between them. Germline V gene sequence: CDR1 DFQATT, CDR2 SNEGSKA (reference sequence). The CDR3 loop spans 14 amino acids. CDR3 bases: TGCAGTGCTACAGGGACCGCGAACACCGGGGAGCTGTTTTTT. It is translated as CSATGTANTGELFF.

This chain joins TRBV7-9 and TRBJ2-4; D may be TRBD1 (6 bases). The V end lost 6 bases, the J end lost 4 bases, and 19 bases lay between the germline ends. Germline-derived CDR1 and CDR2 are SEHNR and FQNEAQ (reference sequence). The CDR3 is made up of 16 amino acids. CDR3 amino acids: CASRPPPRGRKNIQYF. The CDR3 coding sequence is TGTGCCAGCAGACCCCCTCCCAGGGGACGAAAAAACATTCAGTACTTC.

This clonotype was counted many times. The CDR3 DNA follows: TGTGCCAGCAGCTTGGCTTGGGGATCCACCGGGGAGCTGTTTTTT. Protein: CASSLAWGSTGELFF. The chain recombines TRBV5-5 with TRBJ2-2; no reliable D call. V lost 0 bases and J lost 4, with 10 bases in between. The CDR3 totals 15 residues. Germline V lookup: CDR1 SGHKS, CDR2 YYEKEE (reference sequence).

The chain uses TRBV12-3 or TRBV12-4 and TRBJ2-3, with D perhaps TRBD1 or TRBD2 (5 bases each). Deletions cut 5 bases from V and 4 bases from J, with 19 bases between. This CDR3 comprises 16 residues. This CDR3 reads CASSGVGRRPPDTQYF. The CDR3 nucleotides are TGTGCCAGCAGTGGCGTGGGACGCCGGCCCCCAGATACGCAGTATTTT.

In this sample, this clonotype turned up a few times. This chain joins TRBV4-1 and TRBJ2-3; 7 nucleotides agree with TRBD2. The CDR3 spans 16 residues. Per germline, CDR1 MGHRA and CDR2 YSYEKL. V gave up 1 base and J gave up 2 bases; unmatched junction bases: 6. This CDR3 is CASSQVLTSPTDTQYF. The CDR3, as DNA: TGCGCCAGCAGCCAAGTATTGACTAGCCCCACAGATACGCAGTATTTT.

This clonotype was observed a handful of times. The V gene is TRBV14, the J gene TRBJ2-1; 7 nucleotides line up with TRBD1. The CDR3 is 17 amino acids. The ends lost 5 bases at V and 7 bases at J; junction bases unmatched: 17. Germline CDR1 reads SGHDN; CDR2 reads FVKESK. The CDR3 DNA is TGTGCCAGCAGCTGGCGTCCGACAGGGCTCGTGAGAAATGAGCAGTTCTTC. It encodes CASSWRPTGLVRNEQFF.

This clonotype was seen a handful of times. The chain is built from TRBV4-1 and TRBJ2-7; TRBD1 is a possible D gene (6 bases). The CDR3 length is 14 residues. Trimming stripped 1 base from V and 4 bases from J, with 11 bases between. Germline V CDR1 and CDR2: MGHRA, YSYEKL. For the CDR3, the DNA is TGCGCCAGCAGCCAAGTCTGGGGACAATACGAGCAGTACGTC. It specifies CASSQVWGQYEQYV.

This clonotype was counted only a few times. This chain connects TRBV19 to TRBJ1-3; D not resolved. This CDR3 is built from 17 residues. The germline V and J ends were trimmed by 3 bases and 0 bases, with 15 bases remaining between them. Germline lookup yields CDR1 LNHDA and CDR2 SQIVND (reference sequence). CDR3 coding DNA: TGTGCCAGTAGTATGATCGGTGGTGGGAGCTCTGGAAACACCATATATTTT. It translates to CASSMIGGGSSGNTIYF.

This clonotype has just a few counts. The rearrangement links TRBV2 to TRBJ2-1; D gene uncertain. The CDR3 runs to 13 residues. Per the germline V gene, CDR1 is SNHLY and CDR2 is FYNNEI. The V and J ends lost 5 bases and 10 bases respectively, with 15 bases between them. CDR3 in DNA: TGTGCCAGCAGTCGGACCCGATCGGGCGAGCAGTTCTTC. It is translated as CASSRTRSGEQFF.

This clonotype occurred a few times. The V call is TRBV5-1, the J call TRBJ1-1; TRBD1 is a possible D gene (6 bases). Germline CDR1 is SGHRS and CDR2 is YFSETQ. V was trimmed by 4 bases and J by 10 bases, leaving 14 bases between them. There are 12 residues in the CDR3. CDR3 in DNA: TGCGCCAGCAGCAATGAACAGGGACTAGCTTTCTTT. It yields the protein CASSNEQGLAFF.

The chain links TRBV15 to TRBJ2-5, with 8 bases fitting TRBD2. CDR3 length equals 16 residues. Trimming removed 0 bases from V and 5 bases from J; junction bases left unmatched: 8. Germline CDR1 and CDR2: LNHNV and YYDKDF (reference sequence). This CDR3 is CATSRDGGGRVETQYF. The CDR3 bases are TGTGCCACCAGCAGAGATGGCGGGGGGCGTGTTGAGACCCAGTACTTC. Together with reference TRBV15 and TRBJ2-5, the CDR3 gives the full variable domain: DAMVIQNPRYQVTQFGKPVTLSCSQTLNHNVMYWYQQKSSQAPKLLFHYYDKDFNNEADTPDNFQSRRPNTSFCFLDIRSPGLGDTAMYLCATSRDGGGRVETQYFGPGTRLLVL.

In its sample, this clonotype was seen a few times. This chain joins TRBV12-5 and TRBJ2-5, with D perhaps TRBD1 (5 bases). Trimming removed 7 bases at V and 1 base at J, with 13 bases between. Germline CDR1 LGHNT, CDR2 FRNRAP. CDR3 length: 14 amino acids. The CDR3 nucleotides are TGTGCTAGTGCCCCGGCAGGGCGCCAAGAGACCCAGTACTTC. Encoded protein: CASAPAGRQETQYF.

The sample holds many counts of this clonotype. This chain joins TRBV12-3 or TRBV12-4 and TRBJ2-7, with D unresolved. CDR3 length: 12 amino acids. V lost 2 bases to trimming and J lost 7 bases, with 9 bases between them. In DNA form, the CDR3 reads TGTGCCAGCAGTTTAATTCCGCGTGAGCAGTACTTC. Protein product: CASSLIPREQYF.

The sample holds a few counts of this clonotype. This chain joins TRBV28 and TRBJ1-5, with D maybe TRBD1 (5 bases). This CDR3 region has 14 residues. The V and J ends lost 7 bases and 0 bases respectively, with 10 bases between them. The germline V gene encodes CDR1 MDHEN and CDR2 SYDVKM. The CDR3 loop reads CASKDIYSNQPQHF. CDR3 nucleotides: TGTGCCAGCAAGGACATCTATAGCAATCAGCCCCAGCATTTT.

This clonotype was found many times. The J gene is TRBJ2-3, the V gene TRBV5-1, with D possibly being TRBD2 (5 bases). Per germline, CDR1 SGHRS and CDR2 YFSETQ. Trimming cost V 3 bases and J 0 bases, with 8 bases left between them. This CDR3 is built from 14 residues. The CDR3: CASSSSRSTDTQYF. DNA for the CDR3: TGCGCCAGCAGCTCTAGCCGGAGCACAGATACGCAGTATTTT.

This clonotype came up a few times. The chain has TRBV4-1 and TRBJ1-4; possibly TRBD1 for D (6 bases). V shed 3 bases and J shed 8 bases, with 22 bases lying between them. CDR1 is MGHRA and CDR2 is YSYEKL in the germline V gene. CDR3 length equals 17 residues. The CDR3 here is CASSHPQRTDLGEKLFF. CDR3 sequence (DNA): TGCGCCAGCAGCCATCCACAAAGGACAGATCTCGGGGAAAAACTGTTTTTT.

A remark on this clonotype: An end of the junction does not agree with germline; a read error may underlie this. The rearrangement uses TRBV7-2 and TRBJ2-3, with D possibly TRBD2 on 7 matching bases. The CDR3 contains 16 residues. CDR1 SGHTA and CDR2 FQGNSA come from the germline V gene. CDR3 protein: CDSSLVSRGAKDTQYF. The CDR3 bases are TGTGACAGCAGCTTAGTATCTCGGGGGGCCAAAGATACGCAGTATTTT. The whole variable domain, filled in from reference TRBV7-2 and TRBJ2-3, reads GAGVSQSPSNKVTEKGKDVELRCDPISGHTALYWYRQSLGQGLEFLIYFQGNSAPDKSGLPSDRFSAERTGGSVSTLTIQRTQQEDSAVYLCDSSLVSRGAKDTQYFGPGTRLTVL.

The rearrangement joins TRBV6-6 to TRBJ1-5, with a possible D match to TRBD1 (6 bases). From germline, CDR1 is MNHNY and CDR2 SVGAGI (reference sequence). Trimming shortened V by 11 bases and J by 1 base, and 18 bases separated the two germline ends. The CDR3 sequence is 15 residues long. CDR3 residues: CACRSEGVSNQPQHF. DNA of the CDR3: TGTGCCTGTCGTTCTGAGGGGGTGAGCAATCAGCCCCAGCATTTT.